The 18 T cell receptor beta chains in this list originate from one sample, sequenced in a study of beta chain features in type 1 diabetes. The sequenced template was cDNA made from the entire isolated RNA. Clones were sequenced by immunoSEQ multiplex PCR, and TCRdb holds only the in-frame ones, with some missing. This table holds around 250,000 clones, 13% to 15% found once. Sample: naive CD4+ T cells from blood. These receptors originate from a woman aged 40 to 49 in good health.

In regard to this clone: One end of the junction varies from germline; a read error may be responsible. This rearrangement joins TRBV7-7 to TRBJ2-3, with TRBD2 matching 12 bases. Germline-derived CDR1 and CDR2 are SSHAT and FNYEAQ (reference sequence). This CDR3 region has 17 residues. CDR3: CASSPRTSGDLTDTQYF. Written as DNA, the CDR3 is TGTGCTAGCAGCCCAAGGACTAGCGGGGACCTCACAGATACGCAGTATTTT.

The CDR3 region has the DNA TGTGCCAGCAGCCGGGACAGGGCGAACACCGGGGAGCTGTTTTTT. This encodes CASSRDRANTGELFF. The rearrangement joins TRBV5-6 to TRBJ2-2; 9 nucleotides agree with TRBD1. The V gene end was trimmed by 4 bases and the J gene end by 0 bases; junction bases not matched to a gene: 1. The CDR3 sequence is 15 residues long. Germline assignment: CDR1 SGHDT and CDR2 YYEEEE.

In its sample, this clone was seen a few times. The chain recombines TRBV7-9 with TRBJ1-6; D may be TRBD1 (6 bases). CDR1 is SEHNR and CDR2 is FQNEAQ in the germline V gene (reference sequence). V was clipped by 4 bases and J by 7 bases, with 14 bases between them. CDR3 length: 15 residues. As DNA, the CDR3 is TGTGCCAGCAGCTCCGCCGGGACATTCAATTCACCCCTCCACTTT. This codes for CASSSAGTFNSPLHF.

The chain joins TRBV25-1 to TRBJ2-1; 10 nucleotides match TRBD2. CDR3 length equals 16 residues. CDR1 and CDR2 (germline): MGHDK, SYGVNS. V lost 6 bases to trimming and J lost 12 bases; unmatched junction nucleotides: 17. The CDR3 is CASRKAGLASWAPQFF. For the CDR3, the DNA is TGTGCCAGCAGGAAGGCGGGACTAGCGTCATGGGCCCCGCAGTTCTTC.

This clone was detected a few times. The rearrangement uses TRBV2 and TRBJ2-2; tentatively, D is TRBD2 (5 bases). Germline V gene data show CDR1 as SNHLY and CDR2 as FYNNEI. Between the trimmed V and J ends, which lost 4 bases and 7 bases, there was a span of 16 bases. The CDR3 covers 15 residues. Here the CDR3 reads CASSGNTREYGELFF. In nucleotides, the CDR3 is TGTGCCAGCAGTGGAAATACGAGGGAATACGGGGAGCTGTTTTTT. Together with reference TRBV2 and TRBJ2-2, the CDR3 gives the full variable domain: EPEVTQTPSHQVTQMGQEVILRCVPISNHLYFYWYRQILGQKVEFLVSFYNNEISEKSEIFDDQFSVERPDGSNFTLKIRSTKLEDSAMYFCASSGNTREYGELFFGEGSRLTVL.

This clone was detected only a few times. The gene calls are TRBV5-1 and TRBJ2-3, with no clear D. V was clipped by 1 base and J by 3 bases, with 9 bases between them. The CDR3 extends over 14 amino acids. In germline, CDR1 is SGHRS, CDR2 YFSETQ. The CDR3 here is CASSLTPVTDTQYF. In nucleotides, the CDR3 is TGCGCCAGCAGCTTGACTCCGGTAACAGATACGCAGTATTTT.

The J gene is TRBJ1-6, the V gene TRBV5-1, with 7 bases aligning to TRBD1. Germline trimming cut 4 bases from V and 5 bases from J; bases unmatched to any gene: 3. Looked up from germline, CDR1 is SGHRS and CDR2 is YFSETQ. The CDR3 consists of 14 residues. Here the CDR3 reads CASSPGTDNSPLHF. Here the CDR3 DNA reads TGCGCCAGCAGCCCCGGGACAGATAATTCACCCCTCCACTTT.

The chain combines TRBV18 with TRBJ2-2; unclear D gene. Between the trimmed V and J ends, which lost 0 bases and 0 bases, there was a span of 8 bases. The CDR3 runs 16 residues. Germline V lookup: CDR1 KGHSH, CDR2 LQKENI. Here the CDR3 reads CASSPPSTANTGELFF. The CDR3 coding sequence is TGTGCCAGCTCACCACCGAGTACCGCGAACACCGGGGAGCTGTTTTTT.

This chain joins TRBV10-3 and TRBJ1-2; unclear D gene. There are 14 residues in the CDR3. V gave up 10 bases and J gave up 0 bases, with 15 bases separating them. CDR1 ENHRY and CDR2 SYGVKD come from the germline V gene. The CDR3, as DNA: TGTGCCACCGCTGTTCCCGGGGCTAACTATGGCTACACCTTC. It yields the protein CATAVPGANYGYTF.

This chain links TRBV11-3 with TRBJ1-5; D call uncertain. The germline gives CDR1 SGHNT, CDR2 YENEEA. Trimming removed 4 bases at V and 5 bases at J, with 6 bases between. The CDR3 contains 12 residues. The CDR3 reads CASSSGYQPQHF. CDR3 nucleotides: TGTGCCAGCAGCTCAGGATATCAGCCCCAGCATTTT.

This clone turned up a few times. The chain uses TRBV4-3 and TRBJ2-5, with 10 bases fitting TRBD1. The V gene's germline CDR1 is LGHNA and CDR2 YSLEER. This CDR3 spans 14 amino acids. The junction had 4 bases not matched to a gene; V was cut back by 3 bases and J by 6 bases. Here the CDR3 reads CASSQGQGIQTQYF. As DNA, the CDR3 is TGCGCCAGCAGCCAGGGACAGGGGATACAGACCCAGTACTTC.

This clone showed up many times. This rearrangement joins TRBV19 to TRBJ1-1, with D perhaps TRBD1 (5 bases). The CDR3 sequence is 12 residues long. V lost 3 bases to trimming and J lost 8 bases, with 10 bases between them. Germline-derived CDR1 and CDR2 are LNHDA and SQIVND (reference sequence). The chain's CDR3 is CASSMSQGEAFF. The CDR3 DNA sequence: TGTGCCAGTAGTATGTCCCAGGGCGAAGCTTTCTTT. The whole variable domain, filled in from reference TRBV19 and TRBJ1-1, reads DGGITQSPKYLFRKEGQNVTLSCEQNLNHDAMYWYRQDPGQGLRLIYYSQIVNDFQKGDIAEGYSVSREKKESFPLTVTSAQKNPTAFYLCASSMSQGEAFFGQGTRLTVV.

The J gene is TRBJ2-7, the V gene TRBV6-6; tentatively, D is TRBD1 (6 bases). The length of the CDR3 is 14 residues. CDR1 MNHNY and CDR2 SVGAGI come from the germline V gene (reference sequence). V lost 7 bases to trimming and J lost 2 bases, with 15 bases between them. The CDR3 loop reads CASTPGAGTYEQYF. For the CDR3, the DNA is TGTGCCAGCACCCCAGGGGCCGGCACCTACGAGCAGTACTTC.

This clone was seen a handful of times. CDR3 coding DNA: TGTGCCAGCTCACCACTCTCGGTAGCGGGGCCCCGAAACGAGCAGTACTTC. Its protein is CASSPLSVAGPRNEQYF. The rearrangement joins TRBV18 to TRBJ2-7; TRBD2 aligns across 8 bases. Germline CDR1 and CDR2: KGHSH and LQKENI. The junction had 13 bases not matched to a gene; V was cut back by 1 base and J by 5 bases. This CDR3 region has 17 residues.

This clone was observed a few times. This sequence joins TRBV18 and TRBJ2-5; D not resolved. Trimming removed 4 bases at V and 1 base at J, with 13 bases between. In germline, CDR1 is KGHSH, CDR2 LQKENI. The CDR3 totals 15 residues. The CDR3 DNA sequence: TGTGCCAGCTCACTAAGGTTAGCCCGCCAAGAGACCCAGTACTTC. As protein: CASSLRLARQETQYF.

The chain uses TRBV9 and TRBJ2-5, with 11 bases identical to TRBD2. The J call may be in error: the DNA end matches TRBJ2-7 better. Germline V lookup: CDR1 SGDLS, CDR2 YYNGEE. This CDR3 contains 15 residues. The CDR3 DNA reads TGTGCCAGCAGAGTCACTCCGGGACTAGCGGCCGAGCAGTACTTC. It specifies CASRVTPGLAAEQYF.

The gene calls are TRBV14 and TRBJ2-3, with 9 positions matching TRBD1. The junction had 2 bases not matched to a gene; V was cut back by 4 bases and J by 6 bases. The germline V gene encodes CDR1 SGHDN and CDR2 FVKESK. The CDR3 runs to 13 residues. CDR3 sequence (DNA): TGTGCCAGCAGCCGGGACAGGGTTGATACGCAGTATTTT. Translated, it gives CASSRDRVDTQYF.

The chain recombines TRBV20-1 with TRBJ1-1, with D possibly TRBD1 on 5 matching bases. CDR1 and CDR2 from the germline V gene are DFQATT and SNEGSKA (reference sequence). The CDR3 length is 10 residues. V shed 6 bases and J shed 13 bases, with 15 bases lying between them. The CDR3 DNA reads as TGCAGTGCGGGGACTGTTGGTGTTTTCTTT. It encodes CSAGTVGVFF.